Following are 32 T cell receptor beta chains from one sample sequenced in a study of T cell responses to AZD1222 COVID-19 vaccine. The table came from immunoSEQ multiplex PCR; TCRdb's copy has only in-frame clones and leaves some out. Of some 140,000 clones in the sample, less than 95% were seen once. The input for sequencing was peripheral blood, taken on day 0 of AZD1222 vaccination. The receptors shown here come from an adult in good health.

V is TRBV28 and J is TRBJ1-3; TRBD1 is a possible D gene (5 bases). Between the trimmed V and J ends, which lost 3 bases and 2 bases, there was a span of 8 bases. Germline V gives CDR1 MDHEN, CDR2 SYDVKM. The CDR3 runs 14 residues. The CDR3 protein is CASSFWGAGNTIYF. CDR3 in DNA: TGTGCCAGCAGTTTTTGGGGGGCTGGAAACACCATATATTTT.

The chain recombines TRBV5-5 with TRBJ2-5; unclear D gene. Germline-derived CDR1 and CDR2 are SGHKS and YYEKEE (reference sequence). The CDR3 extends over 14 amino acids. V lost 1 base, J lost 1 base, and 8 bases lay in between. The CDR3 bases are TGTGCCAGCAGCTTGCTCGCCACCCAAGAGACCCAGTACTTC. It codes for CASSLLATQETQYF.

The rearrangement links TRBV7-8 to TRBJ2-2; no firm D call. The germline V gene has CDR1 SGHVS and CDR2 FQNEAQ. V was cut by 1 base and J by 7 bases, with 4 bases left in between. This CDR3 is built from 12 residues. Written as DNA, the CDR3 is TGTGCCAGCAGCTTAGGGTACGGGGAGCTGTTTTTT. Translating it yields CASSLGYGELFF. The complete variable domain, with remaining parts taken from reference TRBV7-8 and TRBJ2-2, reads GAGVSQSPRYKVAKRGQDVALRCDPISGHVSLFWYQQALGQGPEFLTYFQNEAQLDKSGLPSDRFFAERPEGSVSTLKIQRTQQEDSAVYLCASSLGYGELFFGEGSRLTVL.

The V call is TRBV15, the J call TRBJ1-5; no clear D gene. From germline, CDR1 is LNHNV and CDR2 YYDKDF (reference sequence). The V and J ends lost 0 bases and 3 bases respectively, with 9 bases between them. The CDR3 is 15 amino acids. The CDR3, as DNA: TGTGCCACCAGCAGAGATTTGGGATCCAATCAGCCCCAGCATTTT. It translates to CATSRDLGSNQPQHF.

This chain uses TRBV6-5 with TRBJ1-6, with D possibly TRBD1 on 6 matching bases. Between the trimmed V and J ends, which lost 5 bases and 0 bases, there was a span of 8 bases. The CDR3 runs 15 residues. Germline loops: CDR1 MNHEY, CDR2 SVGAGI. As DNA, the CDR3 is TGTGCCAGCAGTCAGGACAGCTCCTATAATTCACCCCTCCACTTT. It yields the protein CASSQDSSYNSPLHF.

The V gene is TRBV15, the J gene TRBJ2-1; D is uncertain. V dropped 0 bases and J dropped 6 bases, with 12 bases sitting between them. The CDR3 is 15 residues long. Germline V lookup: CDR1 LNHNV, CDR2 YYDKDF (reference sequence). Here the CDR3 reads CATSRDVAALNEQFF. The CDR3 DNA is TGTGCCACCAGCAGAGATGTGGCGGCCCTCAATGAGCAGTTCTTC.

The chain carries TRBV2 and TRBJ2-7; 8 bases fit TRBD2. The V and J ends lost 3 bases and 1 base, in that order; junction bases with no gene match: 2. Germline V gives CDR1 SNHLY, CDR2 FYNNEI. The CDR3 is 14 residues long. The CDR3 region is CASSEREASYEQYF. In DNA, the CDR3 is TGTGCCAGCAGTGAGCGGGAGGCGTCCTACGAGCAGTACTTC.

This clone appeared once. This rearrangement joins TRBV27 to TRBJ2-5, with a tentative D call TRBD2 (6 bases). Germline CDR1 reads MNHEY; CDR2 reads SMNVEV (reference sequence). The CDR3 consists of 14 residues. V was trimmed by 6 bases and J by 5 bases, leaving 16 bases between them. The CDR3 sequence: CASRPGLRGETQYF. CDR3 DNA: TGTGCCAGCAGACCGGGCCTCCGGGGGGAGACCCAGTACTTC.

The chain is built from TRBV4-2 and TRBJ2-5; D is perhaps TRBD2 (7 bases). CDR3 length: 16 amino acids. V was shortened by 3 bases and J by 0 bases, with 14 bases between the two germline ends. In germline, CDR1 is LGHNA, CDR2 YNFKEQ. CDR3 nucleotide sequence: TGTGCCAGCAGCCAGGCGGGGGCCCGGTACCAAGAGACCCAGTACTTC. This translates into CASSQAGARYQETQYF.

V usage is TRBV24-1 and J usage is TRBJ1-5, with a possible D match to TRBD1 (5 bases). The CDR3 has 14 residues. Germline CDR1 and CDR2: KGHDR and SFDVKD. The V gene lost 7 bases and the J gene lost 2 bases, with 11 bases spanning the gap. CDR3: CATREGPGNQPQHF. The CDR3 DNA sequence: TGTGCCACCAGGGAGGGGCCGGGCAATCAGCCCCAGCATTTT.

This CDR3 reads CASNNDPTGRGYTF. CDR3 nucleotides: TGCGCCAGCAACAACGACCCAACAGGGCGCGGCTACACCTTC. The chain employs TRBV5-1 and TRBJ1-2; maybe TRBD1 (6 bases). Germline CDR1 SGHRS, CDR2 YFSETQ. V lost 6 bases and J 8 bases, leaving 20 bases between the germline ends. This CDR3 is built from 14 residues.

This chain links TRBV10-3 with TRBJ2-1, with TRBD2 identical over 7 bases. CDR3 size: 15 residues. The V segment lost 2 bases and the J segment 5 bases; nucleotides outside the gene matches: 6. Germline CDR1 is ENHRY and CDR2 is SYGVKD. The DNA for the CDR3 is TGTGCCATCAGTGAGCGGTGGGAGGGAAACAATGAGCAGTTCTTC. Protein sequence: CAISERWEGNNEQFF.

The chain recombines TRBV9 with TRBJ1-5, with unresolved D. CDR1 is SGDLS and CDR2 is YYNGEE in the germline V gene. With 4 bases removed from V and 3 bases from J, the gap between germline ends came to 8 bases. The CDR3 is 13 amino acids. The CDR3 sequence: CASSPDYNQPQHF. The CDR3 DNA reads TGTGCCAGCAGCCCGGACTACAATCAGCCCCAGCATTTT.

This chain uses TRBV28 with TRBJ1-5; a possible D gene is TRBD1 (5 bases). Trimming shortened V by 2 bases and J by 7 bases, and 12 bases separated the two germline ends. The CDR3 consists of 14 residues. Germline values: CDR1 MDHEN, CDR2 SYDVKM. In nucleotides, the CDR3 is TGTGCCAGCAGTTTAGGGGGGGGTCGGCAGCCCCAGCATTTT. This encodes CASSLGGGRQPQHF.

The chain carries TRBV6-5 and TRBJ1-2; a possible D gene is TRBD1 (5 bases). The germline CDR1 and CDR2 sequences are MNHEY and SVGAGI. V dropped 5 bases and J dropped 6 bases, with 16 bases sitting between them. This CDR3 has 14 residues. DNA of the CDR3: TGTGCCAGCAGTAACAGGTGGGGGGGAGATGGCTACACCTTC. It specifies CASSNRWGGDGYTF.

The genes are TRBV6-5 and TRBJ2-3; D is uncertain. Trimming stripped 6 bases from V and 4 bases from J, with 14 bases between. The CDR3 spans 14 residues. Germline CDR1 MNHEY, CDR2 SVGAGI. CDR3 residues: CASSRVAEPDTQYF. The CDR3 DNA follows: TGTGCCAGCAGCCGTGTTGCTGAGCCAGATACGCAGTATTTT.

This clone has a single count. The chain is built from TRBV5-1 and TRBJ2-1; 10 nucleotides line up with TRBD2. Germline CDR1 is SGHRS and CDR2 is YFSETQ. CDR3 length equals 14 residues. The ends lost 6 bases at V and 8 bases at J; junction bases unmatched: 8. The CDR3 sequence is CASTSAGGYYEQFF. The CDR3, as DNA: TGCGCCAGCACCTCAGCGGGGGGGTACTATGAGCAGTTCTTC. Filled out from reference TRBV5-1 and TRBJ2-1, the complete variable domain reads KAGVTQTPRYLIKTRGQQVTLSCSPISGHRSVSWYQQTPGQGLQFLFEYFSETQRNKGNFPGRFSGRQFSNSRSEMNVSTLELGDSALYLCASTSAGGYYEQFFGPGTRLTVL.

The rearrangement links TRBV4-1 to TRBJ1-2; D is ambiguous. The ends were cut back, 4 bases at V and 5 bases at J, with 14 bases in the middle. The CDR3 covers 14 residues. CDR1 is MGHRA, CDR2 YSYEKL, per germline. The CDR3: CASSLEERRYGYTF. For the CDR3, the DNA is TGCGCCAGCAGCCTCGAAGAGAGGCGGTATGGCTACACCTTC.

This chain joins TRBV6-4 and TRBJ2-2, with D unresolved. Germline V gene data show CDR1 as MRHNA and CDR2 as SNTAGT. With 3 bases removed from V and 5 bases from J, the gap between germline ends came to 7 bases. The length of the CDR3 is 13 residues. CDR3 region: CASSEGGTGELFF. CDR3 nucleotides: TGTGCCAGCAGTGAGGGCGGTACCGGGGAGCTGTTTTTT.

The chain joins TRBV7-8 to TRBJ1-1, with a weak D call TRBD1 (5 bases). CDR3 length: 15 amino acids. V dropped 8 bases and J dropped 4 bases, with 20 bases sitting between them. Germline CDR1 SGHVS, CDR2 FQNEAQ. The CDR3 protein is CASRRGYSGGTEAFF. DNA for the CDR3: TGTGCCAGCCGACGGGGGTATTCTGGCGGCACTGAAGCTTTCTTT. Full variable domain (rest looked up from reference TRBV7-8 and TRBJ1-1): GAGVSQSPRYKVAKRGQDVALRCDPISGHVSLFWYQQALGQGPEFLTYFQNEAQLDKSGLPSDRFFAERPEGSVSTLKIQRTQQEDSAVYLCASRRGYSGGTEAFFGQGTRLTVV.

The rearrangement uses TRBV7-2 and TRBJ1-5; 10 bases are shared with TRBD1. The CDR3 runs to 17 residues. Germline values: CDR1 SGHTA, CDR2 FQGNSA. Losses at the gene ends were 5 bases for V and 5 bases for J; bases not matched to a gene: 12. The CDR3 coding sequence is TGTGCCAGCAGCCGGAGACAGGGGGCATGGTCCGATCAGCCCCAGCATTTT. This gives the protein CASSRRQGAWSDQPQHF. The whole variable domain, filled in from reference TRBV7-2 and TRBJ1-5, reads GAGVSQSPSNKVTEKGKDVELRCDPISGHTALYWYRQSLGQGLEFLIYFQGNSAPDKSGLPSDRFSAERTGGSVSTLTIQRTQQEDSAVYLCASSRRQGAWSDQPQHFGDGTRLSIL.

The chain carries TRBV2 and TRBJ2-1; perhaps TRBD1 as D (5 bases). Per germline, CDR1 SNHLY and CDR2 FYNNEI. V dropped 8 bases and J dropped 0 bases, with 11 bases sitting between them. This CDR3 comprises 14 residues. The CDR3 nucleotides are TGTGCCAGCGGGGCGGCCTCCTCCTACAATGAGCAGTTCTTC. Amino acids: CASGAASSYNEQFF.

This sequence joins TRBV7-9 and TRBJ2-7; D remains ambiguous. Trimming took off 4 bases at V and 7 bases at J, with 11 bases between the two ends. Germline V CDR1 and CDR2: SEHNR, FQNEAQ (reference sequence). This CDR3 spans 12 amino acids. The CDR3 loop is CASSSLAPEQYF. In nucleotides, the CDR3 is TGTGCCAGCAGCTCCTTAGCCCCGGAGCAGTACTTC.

The V gene is TRBV2, the J gene TRBJ2-2, with D tentatively TRBD1 or TRBD2 (5 bases each). Germline V gene sequence: CDR1 SNHLY, CDR2 FYNNEI. Trimming shortened V by 4 bases and J by 0 bases, and 12 bases separated the two germline ends. The CDR3 runs 16 residues. Here the CDR3 reads CASSVSGPPNTGELFF. As DNA, the CDR3 is TGTGCCAGCAGTGTGTCGGGGCCCCCGAACACCGGGGAGCTGTTTTTT.

V and J are TRBV11-3 and TRBJ2-1; tentatively, D is TRBD2 (6 bases). The V end was cut by 2 bases, the J end by 3 bases, with 17 bases between. The length of the CDR3 is 17 residues. Germline V lookup: CDR1 SGHNT, CDR2 YENEEA. This CDR3 reads CASSLRASGGNYNEQFF. The CDR3, as DNA: TGTGCCAGCAGCTTAAGGGCTTCTGGCGGGAACTACAATGAGCAGTTCTTC. Full variable domain (remainder filled in from reference TRBV11-3 and TRBJ2-1): EAGVVQSPRYKIIEKKQPVAFWCNPISGHNTLYWYLQNLGQGPELLIRYENEEAVDDSQLPKDRFSAERLKGVDSTLKIQPAELGDSAVYLCASSLRASGGNYNEQFFGPGTRLTVL.

V is TRBV19 and J is TRBJ2-7; D is uncertain. CDR1 LNHDA and CDR2 SQIVND come from the germline V gene (reference sequence). CDR3 length: 8 amino acids. V lost 11 bases to trimming and J lost 7 bases, with 6 bases between them. DNA of the CDR3: TGTGCCGGACCTGAGCAGTACTTC. Its translation: CAGPEQYF.

This chain uses TRBV12-5 with TRBJ2-7, with D tentatively TRBD2 (5 bases). The V end was cut by 4 bases, the J end by 6 bases, with 16 bases between. CDR1 and CDR2 (germline): LGHNT, FRNRAP. The CDR3 covers 14 residues. The CDR3 loop reads CASGSAVPVSEQYF. CDR3 in DNA: TGTGCTAGTGGTTCAGCGGTCCCGGTTAGCGAGCAGTACTTC. Supplemented by reference TRBV12-5 and TRBJ2-7, the full variable domain reads DARVTQTPRHKVTEMGQEVTMRCQPILGHNTVFWYRQTMMQGLELLAYFRNRAPLDDSGMPKDRFSAEMPDATLATLKIQPSEPRDSAVYFCASGSAVPVSEQYFGPGTRLTVT.

This sequence joins TRBV9 and TRBJ2-7; possibly TRBD1 for D (5 bases). Germline V gives CDR1 SGDLS, CDR2 YYNGEE. Trimming cost V 0 bases and J 1 base, with 8 bases left between them. There are 14 residues in the CDR3. The CDR3 here is CASSVGGISYEQYF. CDR3 coding DNA: TGTGCCAGCAGCGTAGGGGGCATTTCCTACGAGCAGTACTTC.

The rearrangement links TRBV2 to TRBJ1-4; no clear D gene. The CDR3 sequence is 12 residues long. Trimming took 4 bases from V and 8 from J, leaving 8 bases between them. Per the germline V gene, CDR1 is SNHLY and CDR2 is FYNNEI. CDR3 coding DNA: TGTGCCAGCAGTGTCCGGAGAGAAAAACTGTTTTTT. The encoded protein is CASSVRREKLFF.

V is TRBV28 and J is TRBJ2-3; 11 positions match TRBD2. Trimming took 4 bases from V and 13 from J; bases not matched to a gene: 4. Germline CDR1 is MDHEN and CDR2 is SYDVKM. This CDR3 comprises 12 residues. The CDR3 DNA reads TGTGCCAGCAGTTCCCTGACTAGCGGGGAGTATTTT. Translation gives CASSSLTSGEYF.

The chain joins TRBV2 to TRBJ1-1; D not resolved. The CDR3 consists of 12 residues. Germline values: CDR1 SNHLY, CDR2 FYNNEI. Trimming removed 3 bases at V and 7 bases at J, with 9 bases between. In DNA, the CDR3 is TGTGCCAGCAGTGAGCACGGGATTGAAGCTTTCTTT. It specifies CASSEHGIEAFF.

This sequence joins TRBV7-3 and TRBJ2-5; tentative D call: TRBD1 (6 bases). In germline, CDR1 is SGHTA, CDR2 FQGTGA. The CDR3 spans 13 residues. V gave up 5 bases and J gave up 7 bases, with 14 bases separating them. Here the CDR3 DNA reads TGTGCCAGCAGCCGCCAGGGGTATGGGACCCAGTACTTC. The encoded protein is CASSRQGYGTQYF.